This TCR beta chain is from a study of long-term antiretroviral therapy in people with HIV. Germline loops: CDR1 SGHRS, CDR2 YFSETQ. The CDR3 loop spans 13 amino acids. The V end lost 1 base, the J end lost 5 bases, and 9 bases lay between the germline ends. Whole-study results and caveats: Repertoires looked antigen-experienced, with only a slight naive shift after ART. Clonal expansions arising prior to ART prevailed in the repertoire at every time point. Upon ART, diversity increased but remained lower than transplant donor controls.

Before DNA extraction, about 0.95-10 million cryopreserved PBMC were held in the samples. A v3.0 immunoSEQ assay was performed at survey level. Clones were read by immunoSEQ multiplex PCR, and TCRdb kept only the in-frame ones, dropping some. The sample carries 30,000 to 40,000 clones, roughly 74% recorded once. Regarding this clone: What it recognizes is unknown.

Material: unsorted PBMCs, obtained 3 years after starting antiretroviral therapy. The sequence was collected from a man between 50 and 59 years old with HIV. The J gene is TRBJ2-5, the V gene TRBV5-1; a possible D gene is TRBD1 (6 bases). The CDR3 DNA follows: TGCGCCAGCAGCTTGACAGGGTGGGAGACCCAGTACTTC. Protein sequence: CASSLTGWETQYF. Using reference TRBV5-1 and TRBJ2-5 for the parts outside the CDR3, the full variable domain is KAGVTQTPRYLIKTRGQQVTLSCSPISGHRSVSWYQQTPGQGLQFLFEYFSETQRNKGNFPGRFSGRQFSNSRSEMNVSTLELGDSALYLCASSLTGWETQYFGPGTRLLVL.